This TCR beta chain was sequenced for a study of cytomegalovirus exposure and HLA in healthy donors. Study overall: About 85 million unique TCR sequences came from HLA-typed donors in an early release.

Overall study results and limits: As a later analysis showed, several of the most significant clusters appeared to be linked to common viral pathogens.

Vbeta (60) and Jbeta (13) primers were used in the PCR. Repertoires were generated with immunoSEQ multiplex PCR, while TCRdb's copy carries only in-frame clones and drops some. The sample lists some 150,000 clones, roughly four fifths occurring once. V lost 2 bases to trimming and J lost 0 bases, with 13 bases between them. Germline V gene data show CDR1 as GTSNPN and CDR2 as SVGIG (reference sequence). This CDR3 region has 16 residues. Turning to this clone: Its antigen is unknown.

Sequenced input: PBMCs. The chain is built from TRBV30 and TRBJ2-2; TRBD2 might be the D (5 bases). This sequence was found in a woman under 40 in good health and CMV-seropositive. The CDR3 DNA sequence: TGTGCCTGGAGTCGTAGCGAACACGCGAACACCGGGGAGCTGTTTTTT. Amino acid sequence: CAWSRSEHANTGELFF.